Listed below are T cell receptor beta chains from one sample, sequenced in a study of Ad26.COV2.S vaccination and SARS-CoV-2 variants. The data were produced by immunoSEQ multiplex PCR, yet TCRdb's version contains in-frame clones alone and is incomplete. The table records about 390,000 clones, approximately 90% of them present only once. Sequences were derived from peripheral blood, sampled in a trial of Ad26.COV2.S vaccine versus placebo. These receptors were collected from a person aged 18 to 65 who received the Ad26.COV2.S COVID-19 vaccine or a placebo. The CDR3 runs from the conserved cysteine through the conserved F or W. D genes are given only for firm matches. For some rows the clone size is stated as once, few or many, or as a class when expanded; others skip it.

j_call clone_size d_call v_call cdr3_nt cdr3_aa
TRBJ1-3 NA NA TRBV28 TGTGCCAGCAGTTTGCGCTCTGGAAACACCATATATTTT CASSLRSGNTIYF
TRBJ2-7 NA NA TRBV7-2 TGTGCCAGCAGCTTAGGGTCTTCGACCTACGAGCAGTACTTC CASSLGSSTYEQYF
TRBJ2-3 NA TRBD2 TRBV3-1/TRBV3-2 TGTCTCGGGCGGGGGGGCAAGTCAGATACGCAGTATTTT CLGRGGKSDTQYF
TRBJ2-2 few NA TRBV5-1 TGCGCCAGCAAGACACCGGCAGGGGACACCGGGGAGCTGTTTTTT CASKTPAGDTGELFF
TRBJ1-2 NA NA TRBV10-3 TGTGCCATCAGTGAGGACAGGTCCTATGGCTACACCTTC CAISEDRSYGYTF
TRBJ1-1 few NA TRBV25-1 TGTGCCAGCAGTGGGGGTGGGTACACTGAAGCTTTCTTT CASSGGGYTEAFF
TRBJ1-1 NA NA TRBV2 TGTGCCAGCAGTTATTGGGACGGCTCTGAAGCTTTCTTT CASSYWDGSEAFF
TRBJ2-5 NA TRBD1 TRBV10-3 TGTGCCATCAGTGGCATGACAGGGGGTGAGGATCGGGAGACCCAGTACTTC CAISGMTGGEDRETQYF
TRBJ2-7 NA TRBD2 TRBV2 TGTGCCAGCAGCCGGACTAGCGGGGGGATGCAGGACGAGCAGTACTTC CASSRTSGGMQDEQYF
TRBJ1-3 once NA TRBV7-9 TGTGCCAGCAGCCTACAGGGAAACACCATATATTTT CASSLQGNTIYF
TRBJ2-7 NA NA TRBV27 TGTGCCAGCAGTTTAAGAGCAGGGGGGGGCTACGAGCAGTACTTC CASSLRAGGGYEQYF
TRBJ1-1 NA NA TRBV7-2 TGTGCCAGCAGCTTATTCACTGAAGCTTTCTTT CASSLFTEAFF
TRBJ1-1 NA TRBD1 TRBV7-9 TGTGCCAGCAGTTTACAGGGGCCCAACACTGAAGCTTTCTTT CASSLQGPNTEAFF
TRBJ2-5 NA TRBD2 TRBV6-6 TGTGCCAGCAGTCCCCTGGGGGGCGGGGGGGCCTTATCAGAGACCCAGTACTTC CASSPLGGGGALSETQYF
TRBJ2-7 NA NA TRBV5-1 TGCGCCAGCAGCTTGGGGGGGGACACCTACGAGCAGTACTTC CASSLGGDTYEQYF
TRBJ2-1 NA TRBD1 TRBV2 TGTGCCAGCAGTGCCACAGGGGGGTCCTACAATGAGCAGTTCTTC CASSATGGSYNEQFF
TRBJ1-5 NA NA TRBV15 TGTGCCACCAGCAGAGCTCAGAATCAGCCCCAGCATTTT CATSRAQNQPQHF
TRBJ2-2 NA NA TRBV5-1 TGCGCCAGCAGCTTGGCTAGCCTGGGGAACACCGGGGAGCTGTTTTTT CASSLASLGNTGELFF
TRBJ2-7 once NA TRBV30 TGTGCCTGGAGTCTTGACAGGAGAACCTACGAGCAGTACTTC CAWSLDRRTYEQYF
TRBJ2-1 once NA TRBV12-3/TRBV12-4 TGTGCCAGCAGTTTTGAGGGAGTGGGGGAGCAGTTCTTC CASSFEGVGEQFF
TRBJ2-2 NA NA TRBV7-2 TGTGCCAGCAGCTTAGCCGGGTCCGGGGAGCTGTTTTTT CASSLAGSGELFF
TRBJ1-1 once NA TRBV18 TGTGCCAGCTCACCCCTAGGCTGGGGGACTGAAGCTTTCTTT CASSPLGWGTEAFF
TRBJ1-4 NA TRBD1 TRBV18 TGTGCCAGCTCACCTTCCAGGGGGGTTAATGAAAAACTGTTTTTT CASSPSRGVNEKLFF
TRBJ1-2 NA NA TRBV27 TGTGCCAGCAGTTTCCCACCTTCGACAAACTATGGCTACACCTTC CASSFPPSTNYGYTF
TRBJ1-1 NA NA TRBV19 TGTGCCAGTAGGTTGACAGGCTCGAACACTGAAGCTTTCTTT CASRLTGSNTEAFF
TRBJ1-4 few TRBD1 TRBV5-1 TGCGCCAGCAGCTTGTGGGGAGGGGGCGCAACTAATGAAAAACTGTTTTTT CASSLWGGGATNEKLFF
TRBJ2-2 NA NA TRBV3-1/TRBV3-2 TGTGCCAGCAGCCAAGTCGGACGAACCGGGGAGCTGTTTTTT CASSQVGRTGELFF
TRBJ1-1 NA NA TRBV29-1 TGCAGCGTTGCAGGGGAGGAAGCTTTCTTT CSVAGEEAFF
TRBJ1-6 NA NA TRBV5-1 TGCGCCAGCAAGAGGGAAAATAATTCACCCCTCCACTTT CASKRENNSPLHF
TRBJ1-6 NA NA TRBV3-1/TRBV3-2 TGTGCCAGCAGCCCCTCAGGGAGCTCCTATAATTCACCCCTCCACTTT CASSPSGSSYNSPLHF
TRBJ1-3 NA NA TRBV20-1 TGCAGTGCTAGTCAGGGCAGGGTGGACACCATATATTTT CSASQGRVDTIYF
TRBJ1-1 NA NA TRBV10-3 TGTGCCACCAGACCGGACAGTACTAACACTGAAGCTTTCTTT CATRPDSTNTEAFF
TRBJ2-5 NA NA TRBV6-2/TRBV6-3 TGTGCCAGCAGTACTGGGACGGTCCAAGAGACCCAGTACTTC CASSTGTVQETQYF
TRBJ1-4 NA TRBD1 TRBV6-1 TGTGCCAGCAGTGAGACCCAGGGGGCGCTTAATGAAAAACTGTTTTTT CASSETQGALNEKLFF
TRBJ2-7 NA NA TRBV2 TGTGCCAGCAGTGGTTACACCCGCCCTTACGAGCAGTACTTC CASSGYTRPYEQYF
TRBJ1-2 NA NA TRBV6-5 TGTGCCAGCAGTTACACCCTTGGAGTGGATGGCTACACCTTC CASSYTLGVDGYTF
TRBJ2-1 NA TRBD2 TRBV27 TGTGCCAGCAGTTTGGCTAGCGGGGGGATCTACAATGAGCAGTTCTTC CASSLASGGIYNEQFF
TRBJ2-5 NA NA TRBV5-1 TGCGCCAGCAGCTTGGGACAGGTGAACCAAGAGACCCAGTACTTC CASSLGQVNQETQYF
TRBJ1-1 once NA TRBV6-5 TGTGCCACCAAGGGGGACATGAACACTGAAGCTTTCTTT CATKGDMNTEAFF
TRBJ2-7 NA NA TRBV2 TGTGCCAGCAGTGAAAGATGGGGGCCGACCCAGACCTACGAGCAGTACTTC CASSERWGPTQTYEQYF
TRBJ1-6 NA NA TRBV3-1/TRBV3-2 TGTGCCAGCAGCATCGGGACGGGTAATAATTCACCCCTCCACTTT CASSIGTGNNSPLHF
TRBJ1-5 NA NA TRBV12-3/TRBV12-4 TGTGCCAGCTGCCCGGGGGCTAATCAGCCCCAGCATTTT CASCPGANQPQHF